This TCR beta chain was sequenced for a study of T cell responses to AZD1222 COVID-19 vaccine. The table came from immunoSEQ multiplex PCR; TCRdb's copy has only in-frame clones and leaves some out. The profile shows some 120,000 clones, approximately 85% of them singletons. With V trimmed by 4 bases and J by 7 bases, 8 bases remained unmatched. This CDR3 region has 14 residues. CDR1 and CDR2 (germline): SGHNT, YYREEE (reference sequence). Broader study findings: Possibly, clonal diversity was underestimated; donors were largely white British and included more females.

Only one count was recorded for this clone. What it recognizes is unknown. The source of this sequence is an adult in good health. V and J are TRBV5-4 and TRBJ1-2; 9 bases line up with TRBD1. The sequencing here drew on peripheral blood, taken on day 0 of MenACWY control vaccination. CDR3 nucleotide sequence: TGTGCCAGCAGCCCCGGACAGGGGATGGGTGGCTACACCTTC. It is translated as CASSPGQGMGGYTF.